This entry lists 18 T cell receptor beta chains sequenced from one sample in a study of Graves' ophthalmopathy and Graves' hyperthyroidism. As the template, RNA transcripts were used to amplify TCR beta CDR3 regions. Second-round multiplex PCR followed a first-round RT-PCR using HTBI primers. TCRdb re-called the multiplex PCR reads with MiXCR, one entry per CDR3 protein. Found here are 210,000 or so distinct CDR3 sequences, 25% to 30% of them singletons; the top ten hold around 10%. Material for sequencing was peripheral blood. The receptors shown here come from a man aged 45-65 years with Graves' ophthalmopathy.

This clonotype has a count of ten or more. The chain's CDR3 is CASSSDGEAFF. In nucleotides, the CDR3 is TGTGCCAGCAGCTCGGATGGTGAAGCTTTCTTT. The chain employs TRBV14 and TRBJ1-1; no reliable D call. Trimming took off 5 bases at V and 7 bases at J, with 8 bases between the two ends. CDR1 is SGHDN, CDR2 FVKESK, per germline. The CDR3 spans 11 residues.

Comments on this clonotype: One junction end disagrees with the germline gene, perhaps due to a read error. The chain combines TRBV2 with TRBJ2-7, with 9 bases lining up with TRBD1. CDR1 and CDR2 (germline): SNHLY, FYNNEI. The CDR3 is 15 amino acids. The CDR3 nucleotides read TGTGCCAGCAGGGAAGGATCGGGACAGGGCTACGAGCAGTACTTC. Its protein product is CASREGSGQGYEQYF.

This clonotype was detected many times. In DNA form, the CDR3 reads TGTGCCAGCAGTTTCGGGGTTACCGGGGAGCTGTTTTTT. It codes for CASSFGVTGELFF. V is TRBV12-3 or TRBV12-4 and J is TRBJ2-2; TRBD2 might be the D (5 bases). The V end lost 3 bases, the J end lost 5 bases, and 7 bases lay between the germline ends. The CDR3 runs 13 residues.

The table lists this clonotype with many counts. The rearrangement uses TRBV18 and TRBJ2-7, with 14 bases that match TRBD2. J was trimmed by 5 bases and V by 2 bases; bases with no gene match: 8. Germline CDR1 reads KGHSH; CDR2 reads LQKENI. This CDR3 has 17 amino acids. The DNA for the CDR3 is TGTGCCAGCTCACCATTTACCGGGACTAGCGGGAGCAACGAGCAGTACTTC. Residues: CASSPFTGTSGSNEQYF.

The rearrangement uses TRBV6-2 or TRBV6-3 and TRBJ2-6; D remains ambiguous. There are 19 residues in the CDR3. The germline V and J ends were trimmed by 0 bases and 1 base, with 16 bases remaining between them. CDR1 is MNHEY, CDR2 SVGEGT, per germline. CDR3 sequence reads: CASSYSGTPYGSGANVLTF. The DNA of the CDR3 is TGTGCCAGCAGTTACTCCGGCACCCCCTACGGGTCTGGGGCCAACGTCCTGACTTTC.

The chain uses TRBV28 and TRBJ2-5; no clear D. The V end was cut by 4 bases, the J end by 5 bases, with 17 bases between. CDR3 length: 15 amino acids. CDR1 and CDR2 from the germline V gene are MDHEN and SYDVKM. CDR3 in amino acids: CASSSAVLGWETQYF. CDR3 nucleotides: TGTGCCAGCAGTTCAGCAGTTCTCGGGTGGGAGACCCAGTACTTC. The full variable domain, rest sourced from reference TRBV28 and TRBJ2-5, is DVKVTQSSRYLVKRTGEKVFLECVQDMDHENMFWYRQDPGLGLRLIYFSYDVKMKEKGDIPEGYSVSREKKERFSLILESASTNQTSMYLCASSSAVLGWETQYFGPGTRLLVL.

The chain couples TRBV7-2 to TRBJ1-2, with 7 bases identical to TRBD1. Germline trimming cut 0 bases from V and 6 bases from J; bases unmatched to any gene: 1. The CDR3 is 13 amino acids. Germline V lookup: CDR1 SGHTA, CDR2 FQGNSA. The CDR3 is CASSLAQGDGYTF. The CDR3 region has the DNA TGTGCCAGCAGCTTAGCGCAGGGGGATGGCTACACCTTC.

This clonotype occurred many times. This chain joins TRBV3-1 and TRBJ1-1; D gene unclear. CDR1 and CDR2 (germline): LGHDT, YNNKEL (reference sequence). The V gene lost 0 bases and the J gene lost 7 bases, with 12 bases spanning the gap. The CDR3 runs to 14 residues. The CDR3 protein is CASSQELGGIEAFF. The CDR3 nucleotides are TGTGCCAGCAGCCAAGAATTAGGAGGGATTGAAGCTTTCTTT.

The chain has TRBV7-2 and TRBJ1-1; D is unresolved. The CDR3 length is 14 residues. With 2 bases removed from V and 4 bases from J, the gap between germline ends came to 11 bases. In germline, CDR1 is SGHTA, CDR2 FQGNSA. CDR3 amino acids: CASSLNRQSTEAFF. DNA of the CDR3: TGTGCCAGCAGCTTAAACAGACAATCCACTGAAGCTTTCTTT.

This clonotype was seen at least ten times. The CDR3, as DNA: TGTGCCAGCAGCTTAGTCGGGTGGGGAAACACCATATATTTT. This encodes CASSLVGWGNTIYF. This chain joins TRBV7-2 and TRBJ1-3; D not certain. The length of the CDR3 is 14 residues. V gave up 1 base and J gave up 4 bases, with 8 bases separating them. In germline, CDR1 is SGHTA, CDR2 FQGNSA. Looking up the rest from reference TRBV7-2 and TRBJ1-3 gives the full variable domain: GAGVSQSPSNKVTEKGKDVELRCDPISGHTALYWYRQSLGQGLEFLIYFQGNSAPDKSGLPSDRFSAERTGGSVSTLTIQRTQQEDSAVYLCASSLVGWGNTIYFGEGSWLTVV.

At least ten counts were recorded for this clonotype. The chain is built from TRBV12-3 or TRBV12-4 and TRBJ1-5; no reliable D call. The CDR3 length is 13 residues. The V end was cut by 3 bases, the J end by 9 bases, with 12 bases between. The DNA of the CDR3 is TGTGCCAGCAGTTTGGGCAGGTCCCGGCCCCAGCATTTT. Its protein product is CASSLGRSRPQHF.

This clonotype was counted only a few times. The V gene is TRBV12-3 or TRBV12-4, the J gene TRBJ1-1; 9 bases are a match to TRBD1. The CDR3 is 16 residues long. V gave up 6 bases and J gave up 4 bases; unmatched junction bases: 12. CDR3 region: CASRGATGQGTTEAFF. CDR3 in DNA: TGTGCCAGCAGGGGGGCAACGGGACAGGGAACCACTGAAGCTTTCTTT.

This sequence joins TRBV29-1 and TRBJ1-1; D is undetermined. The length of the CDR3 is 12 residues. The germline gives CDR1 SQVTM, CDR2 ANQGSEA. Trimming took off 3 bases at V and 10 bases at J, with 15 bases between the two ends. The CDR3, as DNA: TGCAGCGTTGAGGTGATCGCGTATCTAGCTTTCTTT. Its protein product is CSVEVIAYLAFF. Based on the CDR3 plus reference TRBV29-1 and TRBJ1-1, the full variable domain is SAVISQKPSRDICQRGTSLTIQCQVDSQVTMMFWYRQQPGQSLTLIATANQGSEATYESGFVIDKFPISRPNLTFSTLTVSNMSPEDSSIYLCSVEVIAYLAFFGQGTRLTVV.

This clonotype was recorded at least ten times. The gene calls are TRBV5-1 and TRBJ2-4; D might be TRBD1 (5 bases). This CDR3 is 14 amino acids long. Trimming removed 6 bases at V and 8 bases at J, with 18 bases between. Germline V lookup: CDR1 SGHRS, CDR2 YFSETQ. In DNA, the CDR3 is TGCGCCAGCACAGGGTTCCCGGAATGGTACATTCAGTACTTC. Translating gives CASTGFPEWYIQYF.

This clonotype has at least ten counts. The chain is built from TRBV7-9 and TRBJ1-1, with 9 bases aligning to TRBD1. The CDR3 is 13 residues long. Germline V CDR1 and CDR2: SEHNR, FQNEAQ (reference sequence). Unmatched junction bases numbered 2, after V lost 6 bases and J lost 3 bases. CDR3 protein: CASRRQGDTEAFF. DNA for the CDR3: TGTGCCAGCAGACGACAGGGGGACACTGAAGCTTTCTTT.

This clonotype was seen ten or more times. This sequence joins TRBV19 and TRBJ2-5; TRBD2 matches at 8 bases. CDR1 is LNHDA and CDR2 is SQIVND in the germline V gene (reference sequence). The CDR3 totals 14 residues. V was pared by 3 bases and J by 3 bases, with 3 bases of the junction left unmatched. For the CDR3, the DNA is TGTGCCAGTAGTATCGATAGCGGGAAAGAGACCCAGTACTTC. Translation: CASSIDSGKETQYF.

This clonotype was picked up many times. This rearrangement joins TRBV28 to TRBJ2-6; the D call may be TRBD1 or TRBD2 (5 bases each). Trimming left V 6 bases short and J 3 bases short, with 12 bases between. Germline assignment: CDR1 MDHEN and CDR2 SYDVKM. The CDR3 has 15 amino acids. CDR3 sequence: CASRQRGNGANVLTF. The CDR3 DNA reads TGTGCCAGCAGACAGAGGGGCAATGGGGCCAACGTCCTGACTTTC.

The CDR3 spells CASSPTVTNTGELFF. CDR3 in DNA: TGTGCCAGTAGTCCGACAGTGACGAACACCGGGGAGCTGTTTTTT. This rearrangement joins TRBV19 to TRBJ2-2, with a tentative D call TRBD1 (5 bases). V was pared by 5 bases and J by 0 bases, with 10 bases between. Germline-derived CDR1 and CDR2 are LNHDA and SQIVND (reference sequence). CDR3 size: 15 residues.